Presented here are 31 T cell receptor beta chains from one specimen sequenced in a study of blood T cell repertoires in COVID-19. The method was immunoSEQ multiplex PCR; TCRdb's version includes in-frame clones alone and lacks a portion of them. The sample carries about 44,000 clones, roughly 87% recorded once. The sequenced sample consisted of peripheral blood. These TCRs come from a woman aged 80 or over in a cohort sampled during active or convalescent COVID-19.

The CDR3 nucleotides read TGTGCCAGCAGCAACGGAGGGGTGCCCTCCTACGAGCAGTACTTC. Amino acids: CASSNGGVPSYEQYF. V usage is TRBV5-4 and J usage is TRBJ2-7; a possible D gene is TRBD2 (6 bases). Germline assignment: CDR1 SGHNT and CDR2 YYREEE (reference sequence). This CDR3 comprises 15 residues. V was clipped by 4 bases and J by 0 bases, with 14 bases between them.

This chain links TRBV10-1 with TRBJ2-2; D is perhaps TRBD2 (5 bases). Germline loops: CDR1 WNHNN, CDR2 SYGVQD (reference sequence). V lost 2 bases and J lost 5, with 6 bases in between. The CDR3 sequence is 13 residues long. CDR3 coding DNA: TGCGCCAGCAGTGAGGGCGGGACCGGGGAGCTGTTTTTT. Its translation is CASSEGGTGELFF.

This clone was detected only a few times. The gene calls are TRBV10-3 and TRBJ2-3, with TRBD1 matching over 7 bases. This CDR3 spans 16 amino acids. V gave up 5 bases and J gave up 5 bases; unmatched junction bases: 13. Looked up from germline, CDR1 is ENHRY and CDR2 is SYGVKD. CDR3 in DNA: TGTGCCATCAGTCCACTCGACAGGGATGGAGGAGATACGCAGTATTTT. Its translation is CAISPLDRDGGDTQYF.

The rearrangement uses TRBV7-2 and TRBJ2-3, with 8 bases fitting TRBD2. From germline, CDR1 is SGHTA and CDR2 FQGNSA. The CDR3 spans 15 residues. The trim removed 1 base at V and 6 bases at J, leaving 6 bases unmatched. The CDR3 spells CASSLEGSGADTQYF. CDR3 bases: TGTGCCAGCAGCTTAGAGGGTAGCGGGGCGGATACGCAGTATTTT.

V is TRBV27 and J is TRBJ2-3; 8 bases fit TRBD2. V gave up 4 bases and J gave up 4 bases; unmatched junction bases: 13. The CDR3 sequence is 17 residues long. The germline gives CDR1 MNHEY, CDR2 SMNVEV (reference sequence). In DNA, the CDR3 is TGTGCCAGCAGTTCTTACGGGAGGGCCAAGGCTGCAGATACGCAGTATTTT. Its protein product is CASSSYGRAKAADTQYF.

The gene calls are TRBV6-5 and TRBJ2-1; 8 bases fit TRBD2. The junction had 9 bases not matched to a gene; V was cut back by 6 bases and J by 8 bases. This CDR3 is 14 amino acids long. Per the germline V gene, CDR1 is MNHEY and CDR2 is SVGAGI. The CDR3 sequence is CASRTPGLVDEQFF. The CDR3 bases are TGTGCCAGCAGGACTCCGGGACTAGTCGATGAGCAGTTCTTC.

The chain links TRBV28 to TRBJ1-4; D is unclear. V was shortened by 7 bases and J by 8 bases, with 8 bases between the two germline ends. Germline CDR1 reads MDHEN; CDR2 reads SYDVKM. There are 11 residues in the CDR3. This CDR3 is CASKGGEKLFF. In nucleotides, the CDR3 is TGTGCCAGCAAGGGAGGAGAAAAACTGTTTTTT.

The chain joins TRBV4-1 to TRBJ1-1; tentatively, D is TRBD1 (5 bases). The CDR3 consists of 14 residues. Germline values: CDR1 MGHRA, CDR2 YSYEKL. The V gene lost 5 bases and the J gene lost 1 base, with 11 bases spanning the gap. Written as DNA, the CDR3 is TGCGCCAGCAGCACCCAACAGGCGAACACTGAAGCTTTCTTT. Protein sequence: CASSTQQANTEAFF.

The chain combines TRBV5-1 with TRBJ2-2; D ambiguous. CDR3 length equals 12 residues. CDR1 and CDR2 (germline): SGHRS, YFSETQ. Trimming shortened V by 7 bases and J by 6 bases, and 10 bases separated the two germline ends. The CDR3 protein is CASSNVAGELFF. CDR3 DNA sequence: TGCGCCAGCTCAAATGTAGCCGGGGAGCTGTTTTTT. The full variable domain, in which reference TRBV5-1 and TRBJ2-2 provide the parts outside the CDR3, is KAGVTQTPRYLIKTRGQQVTLSCSPISGHRSVSWYQQTPGQGLQFLFEYFSETQRNKGNFPGRFSGRQFSNSRSEMNVSTLELGDSALYLCASSNVAGELFFGEGSRLTVL.

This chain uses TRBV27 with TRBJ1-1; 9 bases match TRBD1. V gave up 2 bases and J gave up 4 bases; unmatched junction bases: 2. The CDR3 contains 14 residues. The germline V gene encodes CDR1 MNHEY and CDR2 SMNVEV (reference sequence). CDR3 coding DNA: TGTGCCAGCAGTTTAAGGACAGGGGTCACTGAAGCTTTCTTT. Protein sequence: CASSLRTGVTEAFF.

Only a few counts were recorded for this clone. The DNA for the CDR3 is TGCAGTGCTAGTGGGACAGGTAATCAGCCCCAGCATTTT. The encoded protein is CSASGTGNQPQHF. The rearrangement uses TRBV20-1 and TRBJ1-5; 8 nucleotides align to TRBD1. V shed 3 bases, J shed 4 bases, and the junction held 2 bases outside the gene matches. CDR1 and CDR2 from the germline V gene are DFQATT and SNEGSKA (reference sequence). This CDR3 has 13 residues.

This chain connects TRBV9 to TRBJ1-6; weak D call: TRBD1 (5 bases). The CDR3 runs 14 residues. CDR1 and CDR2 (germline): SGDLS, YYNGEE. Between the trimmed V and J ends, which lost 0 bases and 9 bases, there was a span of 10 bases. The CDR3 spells CASSVDQGTSPLHF. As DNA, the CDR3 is TGTGCCAGCAGCGTAGATCAGGGTACTTCACCCCTCCACTTT.

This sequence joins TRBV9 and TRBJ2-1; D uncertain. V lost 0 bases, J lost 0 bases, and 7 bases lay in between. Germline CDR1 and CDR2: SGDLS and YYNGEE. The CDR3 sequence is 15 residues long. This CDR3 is CASSVGLSSYNEQFF. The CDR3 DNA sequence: TGTGCCAGCAGCGTAGGCCTCAGCTCCTACAATGAGCAGTTCTTC.

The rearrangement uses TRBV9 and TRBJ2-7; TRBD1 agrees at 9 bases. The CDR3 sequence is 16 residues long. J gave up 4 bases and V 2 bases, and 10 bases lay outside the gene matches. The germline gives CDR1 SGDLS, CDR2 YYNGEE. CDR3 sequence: CASSVSGGQGRYEQYF. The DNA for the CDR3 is TGTGCCAGCAGCGTGAGTGGGGGACAGGGCAGGTACGAGCAGTACTTC.

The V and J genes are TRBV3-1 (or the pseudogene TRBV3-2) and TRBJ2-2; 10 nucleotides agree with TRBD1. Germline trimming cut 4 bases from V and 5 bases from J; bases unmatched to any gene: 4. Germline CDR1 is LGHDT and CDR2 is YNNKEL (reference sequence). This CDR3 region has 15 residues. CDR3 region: CASSPRDRGTGELFF. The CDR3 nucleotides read TGTGCCAGCAGCCCCCGGGACAGGGGTACCGGGGAGCTGTTTTTT.

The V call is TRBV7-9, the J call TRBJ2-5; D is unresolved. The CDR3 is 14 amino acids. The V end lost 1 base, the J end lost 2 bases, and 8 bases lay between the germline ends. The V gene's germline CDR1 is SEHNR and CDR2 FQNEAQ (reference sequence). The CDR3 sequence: CASSLGLLQETQYF. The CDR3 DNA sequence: TGTGCCAGCAGCTTAGGTCTCCTACAAGAGACCCAGTACTTC.

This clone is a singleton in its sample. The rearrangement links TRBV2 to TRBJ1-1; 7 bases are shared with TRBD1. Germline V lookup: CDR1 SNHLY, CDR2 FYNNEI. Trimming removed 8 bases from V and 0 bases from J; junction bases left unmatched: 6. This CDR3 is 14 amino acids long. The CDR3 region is CASLGGQLNTEAFF. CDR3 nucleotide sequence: TGTGCCAGCTTGGGGGGACAGTTGAACACTGAAGCTTTCTTT.

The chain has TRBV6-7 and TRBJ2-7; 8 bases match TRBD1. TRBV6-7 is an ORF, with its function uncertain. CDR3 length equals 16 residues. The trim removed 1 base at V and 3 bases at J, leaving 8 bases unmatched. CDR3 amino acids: CASSYWVRTGFYEQYF. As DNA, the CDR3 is TGTGCCAGCAGTTACTGGGTAAGGACAGGGTTCTACGAGCAGTACTTC.

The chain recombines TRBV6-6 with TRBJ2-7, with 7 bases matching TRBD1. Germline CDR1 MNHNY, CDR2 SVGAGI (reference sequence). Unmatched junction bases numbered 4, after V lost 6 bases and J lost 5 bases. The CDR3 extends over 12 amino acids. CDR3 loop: CASSGTAHEQYF. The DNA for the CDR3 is TGTGCCAGCAGCGGGACAGCTCACGAGCAGTACTTC.

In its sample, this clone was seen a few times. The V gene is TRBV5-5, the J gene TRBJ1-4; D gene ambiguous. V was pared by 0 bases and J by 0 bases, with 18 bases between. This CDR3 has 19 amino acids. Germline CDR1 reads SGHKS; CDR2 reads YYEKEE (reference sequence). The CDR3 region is CASSLAASVAAATNEKLFF. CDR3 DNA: TGTGCCAGCAGCTTGGCGGCGTCTGTAGCGGCCGCAACTAATGAAAAACTGTTTTTT.

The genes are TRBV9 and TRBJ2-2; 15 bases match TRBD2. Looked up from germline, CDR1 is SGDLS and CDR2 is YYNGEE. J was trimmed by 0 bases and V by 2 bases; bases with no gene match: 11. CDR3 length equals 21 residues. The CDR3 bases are TGTGCCAGCAGCGTTACCCGGGGACTAGCGGGGGGCCTACCGAACACCGGGGAGCTGTTTTTT. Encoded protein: CASSVTRGLAGGLPNTGELFF.

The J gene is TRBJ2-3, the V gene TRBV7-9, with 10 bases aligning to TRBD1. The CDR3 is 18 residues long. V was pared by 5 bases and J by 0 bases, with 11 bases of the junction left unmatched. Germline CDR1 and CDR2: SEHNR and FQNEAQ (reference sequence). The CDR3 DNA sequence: TGTGCCAGCAGCATGGGGACAGGGGTCATATTAAGCACAGATACGCAGTATTTT. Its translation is CASSMGTGVILSTDTQYF.

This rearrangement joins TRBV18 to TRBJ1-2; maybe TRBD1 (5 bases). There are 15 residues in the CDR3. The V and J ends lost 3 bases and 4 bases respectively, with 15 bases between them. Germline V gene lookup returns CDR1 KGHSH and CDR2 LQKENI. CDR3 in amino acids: CASSPKTSGIYGYTF. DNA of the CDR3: TGTGCCAGCTCACCTAAAACCTCAGGGATCTATGGCTACACCTTC.

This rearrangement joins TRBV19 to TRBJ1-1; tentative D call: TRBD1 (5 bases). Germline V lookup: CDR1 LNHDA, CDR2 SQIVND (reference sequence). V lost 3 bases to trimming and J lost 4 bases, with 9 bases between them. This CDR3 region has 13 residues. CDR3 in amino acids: CASSMARGTEAFF. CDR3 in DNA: TGTGCCAGTAGTATGGCTAGGGGCACTGAAGCTTTCTTT.

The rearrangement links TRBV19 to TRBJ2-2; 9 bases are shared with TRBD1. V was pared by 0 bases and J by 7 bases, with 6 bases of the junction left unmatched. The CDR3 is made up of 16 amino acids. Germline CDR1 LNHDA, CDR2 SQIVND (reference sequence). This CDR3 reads CASSIEGTGPHGELFF. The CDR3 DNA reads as TGTGCCAGTAGTATAGAGGGGACAGGGCCCCACGGGGAGCTGTTTTTT.

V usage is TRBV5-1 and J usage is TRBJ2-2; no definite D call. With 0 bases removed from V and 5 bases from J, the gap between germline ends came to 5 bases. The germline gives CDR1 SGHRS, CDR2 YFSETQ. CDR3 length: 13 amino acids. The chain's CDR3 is CASSLDRTGELFF. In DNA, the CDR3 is TGCGCCAGCAGCTTGGATCGGACCGGGGAGCTGTTTTTT.

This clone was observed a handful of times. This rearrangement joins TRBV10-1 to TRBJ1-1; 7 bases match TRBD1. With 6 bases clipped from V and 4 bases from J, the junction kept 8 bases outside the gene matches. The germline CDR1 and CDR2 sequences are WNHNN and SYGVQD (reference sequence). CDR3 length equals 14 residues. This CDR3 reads CASSEEGASTEAFF. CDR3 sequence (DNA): TGCGCCAGCAGCGAGGAGGGGGCGTCCACTGAAGCTTTCTTT.

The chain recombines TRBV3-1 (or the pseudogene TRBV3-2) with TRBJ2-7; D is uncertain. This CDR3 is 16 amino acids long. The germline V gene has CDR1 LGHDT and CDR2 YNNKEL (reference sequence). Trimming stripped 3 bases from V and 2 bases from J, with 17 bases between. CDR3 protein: CASSHLTGPLPYEQYF. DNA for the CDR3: TGTGCCAGCAGCCATTTAACGGGTCCCCTGCCCTACGAGCAGTACTTC.

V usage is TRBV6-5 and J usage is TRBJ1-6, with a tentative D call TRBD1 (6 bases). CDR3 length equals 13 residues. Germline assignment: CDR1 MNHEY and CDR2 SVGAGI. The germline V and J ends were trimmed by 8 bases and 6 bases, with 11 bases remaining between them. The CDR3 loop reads CASPGEGNSPLHF. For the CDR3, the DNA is TGTGCCAGCCCAGGGGAGGGTAATTCACCCCTCCACTTT.

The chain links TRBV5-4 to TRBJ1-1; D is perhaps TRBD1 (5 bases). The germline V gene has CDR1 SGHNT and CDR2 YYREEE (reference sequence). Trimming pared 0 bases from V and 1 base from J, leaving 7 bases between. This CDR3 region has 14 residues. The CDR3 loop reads CASSLARENTEAFF. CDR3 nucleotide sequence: TGTGCCAGCAGCTTGGCCAGGGAGAACACTGAAGCTTTCTTT.

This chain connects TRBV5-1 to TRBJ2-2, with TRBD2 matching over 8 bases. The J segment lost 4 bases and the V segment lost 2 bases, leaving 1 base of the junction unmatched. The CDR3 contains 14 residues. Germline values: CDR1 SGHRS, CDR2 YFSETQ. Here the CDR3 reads CASSFGTSTGELFF. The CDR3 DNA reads TGCGCCAGCAGCTTTGGGACTAGCACCGGGGAGCTGTTTTTT.